These T cell receptor beta chains were read from a single sample in a study of T cells in Graves' hyperthyroidism and ophthalmopathy. TCRdb analysed the multiplex PCR reads with MiXCR anew, one entry per CDR3 protein. This table holds under 300,000 distinct CDR3 sequences, around 13% found once. Sequencing used blood. These receptors were obtained from a woman aged 40 to 50 with Graves' hyperthyroidism. Each CDR3 is given with its conserved first and last residue. The D gene is left open where the match is weak. Only some rows state a clone size, as once, few, many or a class for expanded clones.

TRBV5-6	TRBJ2-7	-	few	CASSLRFQGSRRLSYEQYF	TGTGCCAGCAGCTTGCGATTCCAGGGTTCCAGAAGGCTCTCCTACGAGCAGTACTTC
TRBV2	TRBJ1-1	-	many	CASGGGPNTEAFF	TGTGCCAGCGGGGGGGGCCCGAACACTGAAGCTTTCTTT
TRBV20-1	TRBJ2-1	TRBD1	many	CSAEDRGRNGEQFF	TGCAGTGCTGAAGACAGGGGGCGTAATGGTGAGCAGTTCTTC
TRBV29-1	TRBJ2-5	-	many	CSVEDWVETQYF	TGCAGCGTTGAAGATTGGGTAGAGACCCAGTACTTC
TRBV4-1	TRBJ1-5	-	-	CASSQVDSYQPQHF	TGCGCCAGCAGCCAAGTCGACAGCTATCAGCCCCAGCATTTT
TRBV18	TRBJ1-1	-	many	CASSAGANTEAFF	TGTGCCAGCTCAGCAGGGGCGAACACTGAAGCTTTCTTT
TRBV10-2	TRBJ2-1	-	-	CAGSIGGMGYNEQFF	TGCGCCGGCAGTATAGGCGGGATGGGCTACAATGAGCAGTTCTTC
TRBV6-5	TRBJ2-3	-	many	CASSLLRAPDTQYF	TGTGCCAGCAGCCTACTCAGGGCGCCGGATACGCAGTATTTT
TRBV2	TRBJ2-1	TRBD2	many	CASSGAGRYNEQFF	TGTGCCAGCAGTGGAGCGGGAAGGTACAATGAGCAGTTCTTC
TRBV2	TRBJ2-1	TRBD1	many	CASSRDRVGRGSNEQFF	TGTGCCAGCAGTAGGGACAGGGTAGGACGAGGGAGCAATGAGCAGTTCTTC
TRBV6-1	TRBJ1-1	-	many	CASSVPGQGGTEAFF	TGTGCCAGCAGTGTTCCGGGACAAGGGGGCACTGAAGCTTTCTTT
TRBV28	TRBJ2-7	-	many	CATTSGSKAGEQYF	TGTGCCACCACCTCCGGGTCTAAAGCCGGCGAGCAGTACTTC
TRBV7-9	TRBJ2-1	TRBD2	few	CASRLQREGSYNEQFF	TGTGCCAGCAGACTTCAACGGGAGGGCTCCTACAATGAGCAGTTCTTC
TRBV6-1	TRBJ1-4	-	many	CASIPGWGGKEKLFF	TGTGCCAGCATCCCCGGGTGGGGAGGGAAAGAAAAACTGTTTTTT
TRBV18	TRBJ1-4	-	few	CASSPPVNEKLFF	TGTGCCAGCTCACCACCTGTTAATGAAAAACTGTTTTTT
TRBV20-1	TRBJ2-7	TRBD2	-	CSARGRRGTSGYEQYF	TGCAGTGCTAGAGGAAGACGGGGGACTAGCGGATACGAGCAGTACTTC
TRBV15	TRBJ2-3	-	many	CATSPLMGDTQYF	TGTGCCACCAGCCCTCTTATGGGAGATACGCAGTATTTT
TRBV24-1	TRBJ2-1	-	-	CATSDLGAEEQFF	TGTGCCACCAGTGATTTGGGAGCGGAGGAGCAGTTCTTC
TRBV29-1	TRBJ2-1	TRBD2	many	CSASTSGTGEQFF	TGCAGCGCATCGACTAGCGGGACAGGGGAGCAGTTCTTC
TRBV6-6	TRBJ1-2	-	many	CASSYSSDRNYGYTF	TGTGCCAGCAGTTACTCGAGTGACCGAAACTATGGCTACACCTTC
TRBV7-6	TRBJ2-3	-	many	CASSLSPESTDTQYF	TGTGCCAGCAGCTTATCTCCGGAGAGCACAGATACGCAGTATTTT
TRBV27	TRBJ1-1	TRBD1	many	CASSPDRWATEAFF	TGTGCCAGCAGTCCGGACAGGTGGGCAACTGAAGCTTTCTTT
TRBV27	TRBJ2-7	TRBD2	-	CASSFDSGRAEQYF	TGTGCCAGCAGTTTCGATAGCGGGAGAGCCGAGCAGTACTTC
TRBV24-1	TRBJ2-5	TRBD2	-	CATSELASGKQETQYF	TGTGCCACCAGTGAGCTCGCTAGCGGGAAGCAAGAGACCCAGTACTTC
TRBV7-9	TRBJ2-1	TRBD2	many	CASGTSGGGTYNEQFF	TGTGCCAGCGGGACTAGCGGAGGGGGAACCTACAATGAGCAGTTCTTC
TRBV6-4	TRBJ2-7	TRBD1	many	CAREGQGGPIEQYF	TGTGCCAGGGAGGGACAGGGAGGGCCAATCGAGCAGTACTTC
TRBV12-3/TRBV12-4	TRBJ1-2	TRBD1	-	CASSFQGGGYGYTF	TGTGCCAGCAGTTTTCAGGGGGGGGGCTATGGCTACACCTTC
TRBV5-6	TRBJ1-1	TRBD1	few	CASSSPGGYTEAFF	TGTGCCAGCAGCTCACCAGGGGGCTACACTGAAGCTTTCTTT
TRBV28	TRBJ1-1	-	many	CASSDPGTEVTEAFF	TGTGCCAGCAGTGATCCCGGGACCGAGGTGACTGAAGCTTTCTTT
TRBV12-5	TRBJ2-1	-	many	CASGLGSSYNEQFF	TGTGCTAGTGGTCTCGGGAGCTCCTACAATGAGCAGTTCTTC
TRBV30	TRBJ1-1	-	-	CAWSVSGGTEAFF	TGTGCCTGGAGTGTATCGGGGGGGACTGAAGCTTTCTTT
TRBV7-9	TRBJ2-7	-	many	CASSFPGTPYEQYF	TGTGCCAGCAGCTTCCCCGGGACCCCCTACGAGCAGTACTTC
TRBV7-9	TRBJ2-5	-	many	CASSSTITQYF	TGTGCCAGCAGCTCAACTATAACCCAGTACTTC
TRBV3-1	TRBJ1-1	-	many	CASSMLQGRAFF	TGTGCCAGCAGCATGCTACAGGGTCGGGCTTTCTTT
TRBV12-5	TRBJ2-5	-	many	CASAQQGRQETQYF	TGTGCTAGTGCCCAACAGGGGAGGCAAGAGACCCAGTACTTC
TRBV10-3	TRBJ2-5	-	-	CAISEPGTGKETQYF	TGTGCCATCAGTGAGCCAGGGACTGGAAAAGAGACCCAGTACTTC
TRBV12-3/TRBV12-4	TRBJ1-3	-	-	CASSWTSPTTGNTIYF	TGTGCCAGCAGTTGGACTTCCCCTACTACTGGAAACACCATATATTTT
TRBV7-8	TRBJ2-3	-	many	CASSLVSADTQYF	TGTGCCAGCAGCTTAGTTAGCGCAGATACGCAGTATTTT
TRBV27	TRBJ1-1	-	many	CASSPHENTEAFF	TGTGCCAGCAGCCCACACGAGAACACTGAAGCTTTCTTT
TRBV18	TRBJ2-1	-	many	CASAQGDEQFF	TGTGCCAGCGCCCAGGGCGATGAGCAGTTCTTC
TRBV6-1	TRBJ1-1	TRBD1	many	CASSEAAQGAAFF	TGTGCCAGCAGTGAAGCTGCACAGGGGGCAGCTTTCTTT
TRBV20-1	TRBJ1-5	-	-	CSARDRALNQPQHF	TGCAGTGCTAGAGATCGTGCTCTTAATCAGCCCCAACATTTT
TRBV7-2	TRBJ2-7	TRBD1	many	CASSFSRRQGYEQYF	TGTGCCAGCAGCTTTAGCCGCCGACAGGGTTACGAGCAGTACTTC
TRBV7-9	TRBJ1-2	-	-	CASSLVSGSYGYTF	TGTGCCAGCAGCTTAGTGTCAGGCAGCTATGGCTACACCTTC
TRBV5-1	TRBJ2-1	-	many	CASRPTAGEQFF	TGCGCCAGCCGCCCCACAGCCGGTGAGCAGTTCTTC
TRBV2	TRBJ2-2	-	many	CASSRGASGTGELFF	TGTGCCAGCAGTAGGGGGGCTAGCGGCACCGGGGAGCTGTTTTTT
TRBV7-9	TRBJ2-7	-	many	CASSSQWASDYEQYF	TGTGCCAGCAGCTCCCAATGGGCTAGCGACTACGAGCAGTACTTC
TRBV11-3	TRBJ2-1	-	-	CASSDPRGRGNEQFF	TGTGCCAGCAGCGACCCCCGGGGGAGAGGCAATGAGCAGTTCTTC
TRBV13	TRBJ1-1	TRBD1	-	CASSFGQGWNTEAFF	TGTGCCAGCAGCTTTGGACAGGGGTGGAACACTGAAGCTTTCTTT
TRBV30	TRBJ1-1	TRBD1	many	CAWRQQPQGTGYAFF	TGTGCCTGGAGACAACAGCCTCAAGGGACAGGGTATGCTTTCTTT
TRBV7-8	TRBJ1-1	-	many	CASSLGFTYTEAFF	TGTGCCAGCAGCTTAGGGTTTACTTACACTGAAGCTTTCTTT
TRBV29-1	TRBJ1-5	-	many	CSVGTGNQPQHF	TGCAGCGTTGGGACGGGCAATCAGCCCCAGCATTTT
TRBV28	TRBJ2-1	TRBD2	many	CASSTASGDTMTQFF	TGTGCCAGCAGTACCGCTAGCGGAGATACAATGACGCAGTTCTTC
TRBV12-3/TRBV12-4	TRBJ1-4	-	-	CASRKKVVDEKLFF	TGTGCCAGCAGGAAGAAGGTAGTCGATGAAAAACTGTTTTTT
TRBV4-1	TRBJ1-5	-	many	CASSPVAEGSNQPQHF	TGCGCCAGCAGCCCCGTTGCGGAGGGTAGCAATCAGCCCCAGCATTTT
TRBV2	TRBJ1-2	-	many	CASSEQYGYTF	TGTGCCAGCAGTGAGCAATATGGCTACACCTTC
TRBV20-1	TRBJ2-1	TRBD2	-	CSARDRASGSDEQFF	TGCAGTGCTAGAGATAGGGCTAGCGGAAGCGATGAGCAGTTCTTC
TRBV6-1	TRBJ1-5	TRBD1	many	CASSSGRGDQPQHF	TGTGCCAGCAGTTCCGGCAGGGGGGATCAGCCCCAGCATTTT
TRBV2	TRBJ1-2	TRBD1	many	CASSSTRDSLYGYTF	TGTGCCAGCAGCTCTACCCGGGACAGCCTCTATGGCTACACCTTC
TRBV2	TRBJ1-5	TRBD1	many	CASSQGGRDQPQHF	TGTGCCAGCAGTCAGGGGGGCCGGGACCAGCCCCAGCATTTT